Below, 2 T cell receptor beta chains from the same sample are listed, as sequenced in a study of T cell repertoires in cytomegalovirus infection. Their cognate antigens are unknown. TCRdb processed the reads anew with MiXCR; each CDR3 protein has one entry. The repertoire includes some 940,000 distinct CDR3 sequences, around 29% of them detected once, and about 14% sits in the top ten. The sample in question was cultured CD8+ T cells from PBMCs, obtained from culture after CMV antigen stimulation. The receptor set was obtained from a human donor in good health (CMV status not recorded). Some clones in this sample may be carry-over from other donors' samples.

Concerning this clonotype: A much larger clone is a single base away; this may be a read error. The chain joins TRBV7-2 to TRBJ2-5; D gene uncertain. The CDR3 totals 13 residues. The germline V and J ends were trimmed by 5 bases and 6 bases, with 13 bases remaining between them. CDR1 and CDR2 (germline): SGHTA, FQGNSA. The chain's CDR3 is CASSPGIEKTQYF. The CDR3, as DNA: TGTGCCAGCAGCCCTGGGATAGAAAAGACCCAGTACTTC.

Ten or more counts support this clonotype. CDR3 region: CASTDWVRDEQFF. DNA of the CDR3: TGTGCCAGCACTGATTGGGTGAGGGATGAGCAGTTCTTC. The genes are TRBV7-2 and TRBJ2-1; D may be TRBD2 (5 bases). CDR3 size: 13 residues. CDR1 SGHTA and CDR2 FQGNSA come from the germline V gene. The V gene lost 7 bases and the J gene lost 8 bases, with 15 bases spanning the gap.